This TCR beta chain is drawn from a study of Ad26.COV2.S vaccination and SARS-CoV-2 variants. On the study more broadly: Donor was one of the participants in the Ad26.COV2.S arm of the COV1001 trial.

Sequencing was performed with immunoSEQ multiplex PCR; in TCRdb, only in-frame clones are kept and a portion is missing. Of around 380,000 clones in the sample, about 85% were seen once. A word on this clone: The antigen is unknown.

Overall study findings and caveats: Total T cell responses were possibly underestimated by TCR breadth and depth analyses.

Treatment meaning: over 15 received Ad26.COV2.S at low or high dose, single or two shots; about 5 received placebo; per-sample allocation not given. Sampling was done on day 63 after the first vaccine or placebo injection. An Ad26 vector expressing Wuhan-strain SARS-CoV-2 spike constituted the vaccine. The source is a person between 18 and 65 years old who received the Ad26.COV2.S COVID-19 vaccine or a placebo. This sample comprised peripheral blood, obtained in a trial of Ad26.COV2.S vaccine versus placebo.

Written as DNA, the CDR3 is TGTGCCAGCAGCTTAGGAGGTTGGGGCAACACTGAAGCTTTCTTT. Protein: CASSLGGWGNTEAFF. The gene calls are TRBV7-6 and TRBJ1-1, with D possibly being TRBD1 (5 bases). V was cut by 1 base and J by 2 bases, with 11 bases left in between. This CDR3 contains 15 residues. The germline gives CDR1 SGHVS, CDR2 FNYEAQ.